Described below is a single T cell receptor (beta chain) sequence and its context. Its antigen is unidentified. Using immunoSEQ multiplex PCR, the repertoire was profiled, and TCRdb retains in-frame clones only, with some absent. Here the sample spans tens of thousands of clones, approximately 88% being singletons. This record belongs to a study of T cell responses to AZD1222 COVID-19 vaccine. Broader study findings: The study sampled repertoires only after the peak T cell response. Clonal diversity may have been underestimated in mostly white British donors.

The CDR3 consists of 13 residues. Trimming pared 4 bases from V and 5 bases from J, leaving 11 bases between. Germline V gene lookup returns CDR1 LGHNA and CDR2 YNFKEQ. This TCR derives from an adult in good health. V and J are TRBV4-2 and TRBJ1-1; no reliable D call. This material consisted of peripheral blood, taken on day 0 of AZD1222 vaccination. CDR3 nucleotides: TGTGCCAGCAGCCCCAGGTCGGGGACTGAAGCTTTCTTT. This sequence encodes CASSPRSGTEAFF.